This T cell receptor beta chain was identified in a study of T-cell reconstitution after alpha-beta-depleted transplantation in children. The CDR3 sequence is 17 residues long. CDR1 and CDR2 from the germline V gene are MGHDK and SYGVNS. Trimming cost V 1 base and J 4 bases; bases outside gene matches: 10. Unique molecular identifiers were incorporated into the prepared TCRbeta library. TCRdb independently ran MiXCR on the PCR reads; one entry per CDR3 protein. The sample has about 540,000 distinct CDR3 sequences, around 18% seen once. This clonotype was recorded a few times. The genes are TRBV25-1 and TRBJ2-1, with 7 bases aligning to TRBD1. The sample consisted of PBMCs from the stem cell graft donor, taken from the stem cell graft. The receptor was derived from a human donor who donated a stem cell graft to a child with acute lymphoblastic leukemia. The CDR3 DNA follows: TGTGCCAGCAGTGAATCGGCCGGGACAGACCTATACAATGAGCAGTTCTTC. Its translation is CASSESAGTDLYNEQFF. Using reference TRBV25-1 and TRBJ2-1 for the parts outside the CDR3, the full variable domain is EADIYQTPRYLVIGTGKKITLECSQTMGHDKMYWYQQDPGMELHLIHYSYGVNSTEKGDLSSESTVSRIRTEHFPLTLESARPSHTSQYLCASSESAGTDLYNEQFFGPGTRLTVL.